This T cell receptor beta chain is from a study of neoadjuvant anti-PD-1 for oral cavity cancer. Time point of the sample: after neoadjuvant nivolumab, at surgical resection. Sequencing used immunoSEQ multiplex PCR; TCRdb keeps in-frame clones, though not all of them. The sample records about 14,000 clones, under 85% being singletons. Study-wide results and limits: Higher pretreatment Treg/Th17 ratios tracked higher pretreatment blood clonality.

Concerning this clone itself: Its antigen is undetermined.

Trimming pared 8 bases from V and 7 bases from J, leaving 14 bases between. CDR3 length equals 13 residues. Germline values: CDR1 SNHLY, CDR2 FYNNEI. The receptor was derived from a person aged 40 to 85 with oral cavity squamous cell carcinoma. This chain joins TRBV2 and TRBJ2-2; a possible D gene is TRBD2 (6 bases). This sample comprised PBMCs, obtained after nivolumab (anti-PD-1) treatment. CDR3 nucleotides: TGTGCCAGCGCGGGACTTGGCTACGGGGAGCTGTTTTTT. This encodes CASAGLGYGELFF.